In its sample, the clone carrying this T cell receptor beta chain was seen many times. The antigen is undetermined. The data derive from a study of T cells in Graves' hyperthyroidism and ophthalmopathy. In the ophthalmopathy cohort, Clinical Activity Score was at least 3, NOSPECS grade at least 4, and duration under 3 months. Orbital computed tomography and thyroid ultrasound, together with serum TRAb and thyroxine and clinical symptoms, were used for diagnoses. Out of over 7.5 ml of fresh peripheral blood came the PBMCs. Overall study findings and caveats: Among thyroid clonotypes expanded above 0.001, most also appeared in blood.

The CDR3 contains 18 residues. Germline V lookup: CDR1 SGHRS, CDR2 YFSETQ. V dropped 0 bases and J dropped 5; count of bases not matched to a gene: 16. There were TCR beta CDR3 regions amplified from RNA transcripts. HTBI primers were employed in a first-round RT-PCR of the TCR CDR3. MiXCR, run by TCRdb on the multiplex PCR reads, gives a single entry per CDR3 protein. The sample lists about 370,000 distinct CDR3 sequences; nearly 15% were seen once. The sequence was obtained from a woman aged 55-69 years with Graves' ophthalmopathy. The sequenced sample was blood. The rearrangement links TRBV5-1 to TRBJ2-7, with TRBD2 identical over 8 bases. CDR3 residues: CASSLGASGGGVVHEQYF. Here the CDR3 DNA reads TGCGCCAGCAGCTTGGGTGCGTCCGGGGGGGGCGTTGTCCACGAGCAGTACTTC.